This TCR beta chain was retrieved from a study of CD8+ T cells in alopecia areata. The overall study: The drug, oral tofacitinib, was given to treated patients at 5 to 10 mg twice daily.

Investigators isolated RNA and reverse transcribed it into cDNA to act as the sequencing template. Libraries were prepared by immunoSEQ multiplex PCR; TCRdb keeps only in-frame clonotypes and omits some of them. Seen here are some 150,000 clones, more than 45% observed once, and the top ten hold just under 20%. The CDR3 covers 11 residues. Looked up from germline, CDR1 is MNHEY and CDR2 is SMNVEV (reference sequence). The V and J ends lost 5 bases and 8 bases respectively, with 7 bases between them. The TCR was taken from a human donor with alopecia areata. The chain has TRBV27 and TRBJ2-1; perhaps TRBD1 as D (6 bases). The sample consisted of CD8+ T cells sorted from blood, taken at week 0. The CDR3 sequence: CASSTGYEQFF. CDR3 sequence (DNA): TGTGCCAGCAGTACAGGGTATGAGCAGTTCTTC.